This entry features one T cell receptor beta chain sequence. Between the trimmed V and J ends, which lost 1 base and 4 bases, there was a span of 8 bases. This CDR3 contains 14 residues. Looked up from germline, CDR1 is SGDLS and CDR2 is YYNGEE. These data belong to a study of blood T cell repertoires in COVID-19. The overall study: Acute and convalescent COVID-19 specimens originated in the United States, Italy and Spain. Nucleic acid was either cDNA or gDNA, and it came from T cells, B-cell-depleted T cells, or PBMCs.

Original analysis: The assay estimated nucleated cells by amplifying reference gene primers. Only in-frame clones appear in the TCRdb table, and some are missing; sequencing was by immunoSEQ multiplex PCR. V and J calls plus clone size are reproduced from that table; the DNA served to infer D and trimming. This sample has roughly 250,000 clones; around 85% occur once, and the top ten carry around 4.1%. The TCR comes from a woman in her forties with active or convalescent COVID-19. The V gene is TRBV9, the J gene TRBJ2-2; possibly TRBD2 for D (5 bases). Sequences were obtained from peripheral blood. CDR3 bases: TGTGCCAGCAGCGTATTGGGGAGCACCGGGGAGCTGTTTTTT. It is translated as CASSVLGSTGELFF.